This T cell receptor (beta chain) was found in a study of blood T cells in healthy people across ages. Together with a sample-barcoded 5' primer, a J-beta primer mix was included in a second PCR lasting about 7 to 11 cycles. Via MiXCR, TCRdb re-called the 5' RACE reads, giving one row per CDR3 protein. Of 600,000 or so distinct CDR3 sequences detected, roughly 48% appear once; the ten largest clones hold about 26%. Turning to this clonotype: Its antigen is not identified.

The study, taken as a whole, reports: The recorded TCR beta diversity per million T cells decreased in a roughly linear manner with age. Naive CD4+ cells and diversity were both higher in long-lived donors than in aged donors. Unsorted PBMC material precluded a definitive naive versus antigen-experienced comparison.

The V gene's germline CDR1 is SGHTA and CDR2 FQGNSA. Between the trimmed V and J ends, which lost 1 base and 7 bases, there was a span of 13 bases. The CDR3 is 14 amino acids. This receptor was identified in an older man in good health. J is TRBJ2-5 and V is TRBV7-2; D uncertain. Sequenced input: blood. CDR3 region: CASSLEDDPGTQYF. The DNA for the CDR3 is TGTGCCAGCAGCTTAGAAGACGACCCAGGGACCCAGTACTTC.